The 8 T cell receptor beta chains below all came from one sample that was sequenced in a study of T-cell memory formation after mild COVID-19. TCRdb used MiXCR to reprocess the 5' RACE reads, holding one entry per CDR3 protein. The sample shows roughly 350,000 distinct CDR3 sequences, around 30% of them seen only once. Sequenced input: PBMCs or a T cell subset sorted from them (not recorded which). The receptors were sampled from an adult woman who had mild COVID-19 (a few samples of this study predate the infection). Cell type and time point are not known.

The chain is built from TRBV11-3 and TRBJ2-2, with no clear D. Germline V gives CDR1 SGHNT, CDR2 YENEEA. Trimming cost V 5 bases and J 4 bases, with 8 bases left between them. The CDR3 is made up of 13 amino acids. DNA of the CDR3: TGTGCCAGCAGCCGACTTTCCACCGGGGAGCTGTTTTTT. Protein: CASSRLSTGELFF.

CDR3 in amino acids: CAWSLHGGQPQHF. Written as DNA, the CDR3 is TGTGCCTGGAGTCTCCACGGCGGTCAGCCCCAGCATTTT. The V and J genes are TRBV30 and TRBJ1-5; D not resolved. CDR3 length: 13 residues. Germline CDR1 GTSNPN, CDR2 SVGIG (reference sequence). Deletions cut 2 bases from V and 6 bases from J, with 11 bases between.

This sequence joins TRBV20-1 and TRBJ2-1, with TRBD2 matching 7 bases. The CDR3 extends over 12 amino acids. Germline trimming cut 3 bases from V and 7 bases from J; bases unmatched to any gene: 3. Looked up from germline, CDR1 is DFQATT and CDR2 is SNEGSKA (reference sequence). For the CDR3, the DNA is TGCAGTGCTAGCGGGAGGCGGAATGAGCAGTTCTTC. Its translation: CSASGRRNEQFF.

The V gene is TRBV5-5, the J gene TRBJ2-7, with no clear D. The CDR3 runs 14 residues. Trimming pared 3 bases from V and 2 bases from J, leaving 12 bases between. CDR1 is SGHKS, CDR2 YYEKEE, per germline (reference sequence). CDR3 sequence (DNA): TGTGCCAGCAGCTCGGACGACGGAGCCTACGAGCAGTACTTC. Encoded protein: CASSSDDGAYEQYF.

This clonotype was seen more than once but under ten times. This chain connects TRBV7-2 to TRBJ2-3, with D tentatively TRBD2 (5 bases). The length of the CDR3 is 13 residues. Germline CDR1 and CDR2: SGHTA and FQGNSA. The V end lost 4 bases, the J end lost 5 bases, and 10 bases lay between the germline ends. CDR3 sequence: CASSSRAGDTQYF. Written as DNA, the CDR3 is TGTGCCAGCAGCTCGAGGGCAGGAGATACGCAGTATTTT.

The V call is TRBV4-3, the J call TRBJ2-1, with 7 bases lining up with TRBD2. The CDR3 has 15 residues. The V gene end was trimmed by 1 base and the J gene end by 12 bases; junction bases not matched to a gene: 12. Germline CDR1 reads LGHNA; CDR2 reads YSLEER. This CDR3 is CASSQGASGVKVQFF. CDR3 nucleotides: TGCGCCAGCAGCCAAGGGGCAAGCGGGGTCAAGGTGCAGTTCTTC.

Only a few counts were recorded for this clonotype. This rearrangement joins TRBV6-5 to TRBJ2-3, with D maybe TRBD1 (5 bases). CDR3 length: 15 amino acids. In germline, CDR1 is MNHEY, CDR2 SVGAGI. Trimming removed 2 bases from V and 5 bases from J, with 14 bases in between. CDR3 residues: CASSYVGHSGDTQYF. For the CDR3, the DNA is TGTGCCAGCAGTTACGTAGGACACAGTGGAGATACGCAGTATTTT.

The chain recombines TRBV20-1 with TRBJ2-7; D unclear. Germline V gene sequence: CDR1 DFQATT, CDR2 SNEGSKA (reference sequence). The CDR3 length is 13 residues. V shed 3 bases and J shed 6 bases, with 15 bases lying between them. The CDR3 loop is CSARTRFYGEQYF. CDR3 bases: TGCAGTGCTAGGACACGATTCTACGGCGAGCAGTACTTC.